This is a list of T cell receptor beta chains from one sample in a study of shared clonotypes between healthy human individuals. Only in-frame clones appear in the TCRdb table, and some are missing; sequencing was by immunoSEQ multiplex PCR. The profile shows millions of clones, 95% of them singletons. The material sequenced was naive CD4+ T cells sorted from blood. Receptors were obtained from a young man in good health. The CDR3 runs from the conserved cysteine through the conserved F or W. A D gene is named only where the DNA matches it firmly. Where a row states a size, it is once, few, many or the class of an expanded clone; other rows omit it.

cdr3_length	v_call	d_call	clone_size	j_call	cdr3_aa	cdr3_nt
16	TRBV30	NA	NA	TRBJ2-3	CAWSVFEIGSGDTQYF	TGTGCCTGGAGTGTATTTGAAATTGGGTCGGGAGATACGCAGTATTTT
12	TRBV6-5	NA	once	TRBJ1-1	CASSTPGAEAFF	TGTGCCAGCAGCACTCCAGGGGCTGAAGCTTTCTTT
12	TRBV5-1	NA	NA	TRBJ1-2	CASKGESYGYTF	TGCGCCAGCAAAGGGGAAAGCTATGGCTACACCTTC
12	TRBV28	NA	NA	TRBJ1-1	CASSAPPHGAFF	TGTGCCAGCAGTGCCCCCCCCCATGGGGCTTTCTTT
15	TRBV30	TRBD1	NA	TRBJ1-5	CAWSPGQGARQPQHF	TGTGCCTGGAGCCCCGGACAGGGGGCTCGTCAGCCCCAGCATTTT
12	TRBV28	NA	once	TRBJ2-7	CASSSGLYEQYF	TGTGCCAGCAGTTCGGGACTCTACGAGCAGTACTTC
13	TRBV2	NA	NA	TRBJ1-1	CASLTVSGTEAFF	TGTGCCAGCTTGACCGTATCGGGCACTGAAGCTTTCTTT
14	TRBV19	TRBD1	NA	TRBJ1-1	CASTRTGMNTEAFF	TGTGCCAGTACCCGGACAGGGATGAACACTGAAGCTTTCTTT
14	TRBV5-1	NA	NA	TRBJ2-1	CASSHRDAIQEQFF	TGCGCCAGCAGCCACCGGGACGCTATTCAGGAGCAGTTCTTC
16	TRBV11-2	TRBD1	NA	TRBJ2-2	CASSTRTGANTGELFF	TGTGCCAGCAGCACCCGGACAGGGGCGAACACCGGGGAGCTGTTTTTT
11	TRBV7-2	NA	once	TRBJ1-1	CASSLGVEAFF	TGTGCCAGCAGCTTAGGGGTAGAAGCTTTCTTT
15	TRBV9	TRBD1	NA	TRBJ1-2	CASSVVGQGAYGYTF	TGTGCCAGCAGCGTAGTCGGACAGGGGGCCTATGGCTACACCTTC
12	TRBV6-1	NA	NA	TRBJ2-7	CASSHSGVEQYF	TGTGCCAGCAGCCATTCAGGGGTCGAGCAGTACTTC
14	TRBV6-4	TRBD2	NA	TRBJ2-3	CASSSGLVSDTQYF	TGTGCCAGCAGTTCGGGACTAGTTTCAGATACGCAGTATTTT
17	TRBV14	NA	NA	TRBJ2-5	CASSQDHGIAAKETQYF	TGTGCCAGCAGCCAAGATCATGGCATAGCGGCCAAAGAGACCCAGTACTTC
13	TRBV27	NA	NA	TRBJ1-2	CASSYDKNYGYTF	TGTGCCAGCAGTTACGACAAGAACTATGGCTACACCTTC
14	TRBV2	NA	NA	TRBJ1-3	CASSEIQGGNTIYF	TGTGCCAGCAGTGAAATTCAGGGTGGAAACACCATATATTTT
15	TRBV7-7	NA	NA	TRBJ1-1	CASSLAEQGISGAFF	TGTGCTAGCAGCTTAGCGGAACAGGGCATCAGCGGAGCTTTCTTT
16	TRBV5-1	NA	NA	TRBJ2-5	CASSLRSGNSGETQYF	TGCGCCAGCAGCTTGAGGTCAGGAAATAGCGGAGAGACCCAGTACTTC
14	TRBV18	NA	NA	TRBJ1-4	CASSPRGVNEKLFF	TGTGCCAGCTCACCACGCGGGGTTAATGAAAAACTGTTTTTT
16	TRBV7-2	TRBD1	NA	TRBJ1-5	CASSMGTGYSNQPQHF	TGTGCCAGCAGCATGGGGACAGGCTATAGCAATCAGCCCCAGCATTTT
14	TRBV9	TRBD1	NA	TRBJ1-5	CASSVSGGDQPQHF	TGTGCCAGCAGCGTATCAGGGGGCGATCAGCCCCAGCATTTT
16	TRBV5-1	NA	NA	TRBJ2-1	CASSLMAGTSYNEQFF	TGCGCCAGCAGCTTGATGGCTGGGACTTCCTACAATGAGCAGTTCTTC
17	TRBV5-1	NA	NA	TRBJ2-7	CASSTQTDFYRSYEQYF	TGCGCCAGCAGCACGCAGACTGACTTTTACCGATCCTACGAGCAGTACTTC
16	TRBV6-5	NA	NA	TRBJ2-2	CASSYSTGSNTGELFF	TGTGCCAGCAGTTACTCGACGGGCAGTAACACCGGGGAGCTGTTTTTT
17	TRBV7-6	NA	NA	TRBJ1-4	CASSRGGGGSTNEKLFF	TGTGCCAGCAGCCGGGGTGGCGGGGGCTCAACTAATGAAAAACTGTTTTTT
14	TRBV9	NA	NA	TRBJ1-6	CASSEDYYNSPLHF	TGTGCCAGCAGCGAGGATTATTATAATTCACCCCTCCACTTT
13	TRBV28	NA	NA	TRBJ2-7	CASSRTWGYEQYF	TGTGCCAGCAGTCGGACTTGGGGTTACGAGCAGTACTTC
15	TRBV9	TRBD1	once	TRBJ1-2	CASSVEWTGVYGYTF	TGTGCCAGCAGCGTAGAATGGACAGGAGTCTATGGCTACACCTTC
18	TRBV19	TRBD1	NA	TRBJ2-6	CASSNSGTGGSGANVLTF	TGTGCCAGTAGTAACTCCGGGACAGGGGGCTCTGGGGCCAACGTCCTGACTTTC
14	TRBV19	NA	NA	TRBJ2-3	CASSPGLEGDTQYF	TGTGCCAGTAGCCCGGGCTTGGAGGGTGATACGCAGTATTTT
14	TRBV10-1	NA	NA	TRBJ2-7	CASNQRDRPYEQYF	TGCGCCAGCAATCAGCGGGACAGGCCCTACGAGCAGTACTTC
16	TRBV14	NA	NA	TRBJ1-2	CASSQADRQGLGGYTF	TGTGCCAGCAGCCAAGCGGACCGGCAGGGATTGGGGGGCTACACCTTC
12	TRBV28	NA	once	TRBJ2-5	CASTGGLETQYF	TGTGCCAGCACCGGGGGCCTGGAGACCCAGTACTTC
15	TRBV6-5	TRBD2	NA	TRBJ2-7	CASSPGLAEGYEQYF	TGTGCCAGCAGCCCGGGACTAGCGGAGGGCTACGAGCAGTACTTC
13	TRBV7-8	NA	once	TRBJ2-1	CASSLWEFGEQFF	TGTGCCAGCAGCCTTTGGGAGTTCGGTGAGCAGTTCTTC
14	TRBV10-3	NA	NA	TRBJ1-5	CAISESGSNQPQHF	TGTGCCATCAGTGAGTCGGGAAGCAATCAGCCCCAGCATTTT
15	TRBV7-8	NA	NA	TRBJ2-7	CASSVDRFRTYEQYF	TGTGCCAGCAGCGTCGACAGGTTTAGGACCTACGAGCAGTACTTC
16	TRBV5-5	NA	NA	TRBJ1-1	CASSLGGLNMNTEAFF	TGTGCCAGCAGCTTGGGAGGACTGAACATGAACACTGAAGCTTTCTTT
13	TRBV19	NA	NA	TRBJ1-2	CASIRYGDYGYTF	TGTGCCAGTATCCGTTATGGGGACTATGGCTACACCTTC
13	TRBV6-5	NA	once	TRBJ1-4	CASSYRNTLKLFF	TGTGCCAGCAGTTACCGGAACACCTTAAAACTGTTTTTT
13	TRBV7-9	NA	NA	TRBJ2-3	CASSFGNTDTQYF	TGTGCCAGCAGCTTCGGAAACACAGATACGCAGTATTTT
16	TRBV7-2	NA	NA	TRBJ2-4	CASSLVAVQAKNIQYF	TGTGCCAGCAGCTTAGTAGCGGTACAAGCCAAAAACATTCAGTACTTC
11	TRBV28	TRBD2	NA	TRBJ2-1	CATAGGVEQFF	TGTGCCACGGCGGGGGGCGTTGAGCAGTTCTTC
13	TRBV5-1	TRBD1	NA	TRBJ1-2	CASSNTGDYGYTF	TGCGCCAGCAGCAATACAGGGGACTATGGCTACACCTTC
18	TRBV30	TRBD2	once	TRBJ2-7	CAWSVQRTSGRAGYEQYF	TGTGCCTGGAGTGTACAAAGGACTAGCGGGAGGGCCGGATACGAGCAGTACTTC
17	TRBV28	TRBD1	NA	TRBJ1-5	CASSLDRTGVSNQPQHF	TGTGCCAGCAGTTTGGACAGGACAGGGGTTAGCAATCAGCCCCAGCATTTT
13	TRBV5-1	NA	NA	TRBJ2-1	CASSLATYNEQFF	TGCGCCAGCAGCTTGGCTACTTACAATGAGCAGTTCTTC
12	TRBV10-3	NA	few	TRBJ1-6	CATCAGNSPLHF	TGTGCCACATGCGCCGGTAATTCACCCCTCCACTTT
14	TRBV6-1	NA	NA	TRBJ1-4	CASSDGQGREKLFF	TGTGCCAGCAGTGATGGTCAGGGACGAGAAAAACTGTTTTTT
12	TRBV10-3	NA	NA	TRBJ2-7	CAISDGLYEQYF	TGTGCCATCAGTGATGGGCTCTACGAGCAGTACTTC
14	TRBV6-5	TRBD1	NA	TRBJ2-7	CASSQDRGLYEQYF	TGTGCCAGCAGTCAGGACAGGGGGCTCTACGAGCAGTACTTC